The following is a T cell receptor (beta chain) sequence with its context. Its antigen is not identified. The CDR3 sequence is 16 residues long. Trimming took 2 bases from V and 0 from J; bases not matched to a gene: 3. In germline, CDR1 is SGDLS, CDR2 YYNGEE. This sample was included in a study of early T cells in non-severe SARS-CoV-2 infection. Study overall: Bulk RNA from unsorted whole blood was sequenced; chains were unpaired. Study-wide results and caveats: A preference for anti-spike CD8 responses marked VDJdb matching, which missed private and CD4 specificities.

Attachment of unique molecular identifiers was made to individual cDNA molecules. TCRdb redid the calling of the 5' RACE reads with MiXCR, one entry per CDR3 protein. This table has roughly 48,000 distinct CDR3 sequences, 5.5% to 6.5% appearing once. Sequencing used whole blood. The chain links TRBV9 to TRBJ2-2, with 8 positions matching TRBD2. This sequence originates from an adult who was a healthcare worker with PCR-confirmed SARS-CoV-2 infection or an uninfected control (not recorded which). This CDR3 is CASSVPSGPNTGELFF. The CDR3 region has the DNA TGTGCCAGCAGCGTTCCTAGCGGGCCGAACACCGGGGAGCTGTTTTTT.